This T cell receptor beta chain was sequenced in a study of T cell responses to AZD1222 COVID-19 vaccine. Libraries were prepared by immunoSEQ multiplex PCR; TCRdb keeps only in-frame clonotypes and omits some of them. Here the sample spans about 180,000 clones, over 90% being singletons. With regard to this clone: Its antigen remains unidentified.

Points from the study as a whole: Baseline antibody screening turned up just five to seven seropositive AZD1222 recipients.

Recipients boosted at about 4 weeks or about 12 weeks are pooled. The material sequenced was peripheral blood, taken 28 days after the second AZD1222 dose. This receptor was obtained from an adult who received the AZD1222 COVID-19 vaccine.

The CDR3 spells CASSFKSRVQILADNSPLHF. The DNA for the CDR3 is TGTGCCAGCAGCTTTAAATCCCGAGTACAAATCCTCGCAGATAATTCACCCCTCCACTTT. The chain joins TRBV7-3 to TRBJ1-6; D is unresolved. The CDR3 is 20 amino acids. V lost 3 bases and J 5 bases, leaving 26 bases between the germline ends. The germline CDR1 and CDR2 sequences are SGHTA and FQGTGA.